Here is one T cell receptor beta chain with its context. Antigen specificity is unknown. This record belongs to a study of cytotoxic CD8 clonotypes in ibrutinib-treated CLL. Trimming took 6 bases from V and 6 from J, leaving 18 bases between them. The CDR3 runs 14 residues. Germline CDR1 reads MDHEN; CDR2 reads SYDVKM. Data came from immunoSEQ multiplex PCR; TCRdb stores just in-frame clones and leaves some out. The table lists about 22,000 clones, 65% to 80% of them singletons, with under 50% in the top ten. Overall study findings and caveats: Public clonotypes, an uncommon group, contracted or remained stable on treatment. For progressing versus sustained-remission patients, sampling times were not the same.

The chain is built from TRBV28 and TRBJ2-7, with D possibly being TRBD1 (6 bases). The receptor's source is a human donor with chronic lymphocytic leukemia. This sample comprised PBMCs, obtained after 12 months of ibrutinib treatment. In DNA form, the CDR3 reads TGTGCCAGCAGCTCGGGACACCTGGGCATCGAGCAGTACTTC. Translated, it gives CASSSGHLGIEQYF.